One TCR beta chain is described in this entry. The CDR3 consists of 15 residues. Germline CDR1 reads SNHLY; CDR2 reads FYNNEI. V shed 6 bases and J 6 bases; nucleotides not matched to a gene: 6. This record belongs to a study of blood T cell repertoires in COVID-19. Overall study context: Samples representing acute and convalescent COVID-19 were sourced from the United States, Italy and Spain. The cDNA or gDNA used as material had been derived from T cells, B-cell-depleted T cells, or PBMCs.

Authors' processing steps: Scientists estimated how many nucleated cells there were by amplifying reference gene primers. Using immunoSEQ multiplex PCR, the repertoire was profiled, and TCRdb retains in-frame clones only, with some absent. V, J and clone size were drawn from that table, and D and trimming were deduced from the DNA. The sample records approximately 99,000 clones, 65% to 85% being singletons. The sample comprised peripheral blood. This receptor was identified in a man between 65 and 79 years old with active or convalescent COVID-19. The chain is built from TRBV2 and TRBJ2-2; 11 bases agree with TRBD1. The chain's CDR3 is CASRGQGGWAGELFF. The CDR3 DNA reads as TGTGCCAGCAGGGGACAGGGGGGATGGGCCGGGGAGCTGTTTTTT.